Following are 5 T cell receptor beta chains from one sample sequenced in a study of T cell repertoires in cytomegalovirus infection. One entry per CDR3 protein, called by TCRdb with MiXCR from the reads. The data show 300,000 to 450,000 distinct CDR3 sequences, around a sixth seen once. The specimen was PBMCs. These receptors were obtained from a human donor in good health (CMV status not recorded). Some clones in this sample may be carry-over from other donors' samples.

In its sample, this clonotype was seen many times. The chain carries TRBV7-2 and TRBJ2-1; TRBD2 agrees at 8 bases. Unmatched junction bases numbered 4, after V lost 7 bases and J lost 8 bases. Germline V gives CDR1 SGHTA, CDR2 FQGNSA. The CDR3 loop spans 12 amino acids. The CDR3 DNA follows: TGTGCCAGCACCACGGGGGGGGATGAGCAGTTCTTC. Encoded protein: CASTTGGDEQFF.

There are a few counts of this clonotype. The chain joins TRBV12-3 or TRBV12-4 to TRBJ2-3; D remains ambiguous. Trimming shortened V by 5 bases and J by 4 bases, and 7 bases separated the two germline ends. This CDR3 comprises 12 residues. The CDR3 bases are TGTGCCAGCAGTGACTTGCCAGATACGCAGTATTTT. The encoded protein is CASSDLPDTQYF.

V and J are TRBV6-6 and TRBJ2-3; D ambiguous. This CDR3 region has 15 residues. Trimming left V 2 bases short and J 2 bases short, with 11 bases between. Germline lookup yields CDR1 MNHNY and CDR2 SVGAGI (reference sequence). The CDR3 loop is CASSYGWGATDTQYF. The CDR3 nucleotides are TGTGCCAGCAGTTACGGCTGGGGTGCCACAGATACGCAGTATTTT.

The CDR3 nucleotides are TGTGCCAGCTCACCACCAATCGGGACTAGCGGGAGCAATGAGCAGTTCTTC. Protein sequence: CASSPPIGTSGSNEQFF. V and J are TRBV18 and TRBJ2-1; 14 bases are shared with TRBD2. This CDR3 is 17 amino acids long. Trimming took 0 bases from V and 6 from J; bases not matched to a gene: 4. Germline lookup yields CDR1 KGHSH and CDR2 LQKENI.

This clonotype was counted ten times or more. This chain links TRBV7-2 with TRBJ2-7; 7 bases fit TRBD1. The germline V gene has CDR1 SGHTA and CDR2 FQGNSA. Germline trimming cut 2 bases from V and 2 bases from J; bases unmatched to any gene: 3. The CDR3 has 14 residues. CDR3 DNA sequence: TGTGCCAGCAGCTTACCGACAGGGACCTACGAGCAGTACTTC. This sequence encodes CASSLPTGTYEQYF.